These 19 T cell receptor beta chains were all obtained from the same sample, sequenced in a study of cytomegalovirus exposure and HLA in healthy donors. Only in-frame clones appear in the TCRdb table, and some are missing; sequencing was by immunoSEQ multiplex PCR. This table has hundreds of thousands of clones, 80% to 90% appearing once. The material sequenced was PBMCs. The receptors derive from a woman under 30 in good health and CMV-seropositive.

The J gene is TRBJ1-2, the V gene TRBV19; D unclear. This CDR3 is 13 amino acids long. Germline-derived CDR1 and CDR2 are LNHDA and SQIVND (reference sequence). Trimming left V 6 bases short and J 2 bases short, with 10 bases between. CDR3 region: CASSGGPNYGYTF. DNA of the CDR3: TGTGCCAGTAGCGGAGGGCCCAACTATGGCTACACCTTC.

V gene TRBV7-3 combines with J gene TRBJ2-6; possible D gene TRBD1, 6 bases. CDR1 is SGHTA and CDR2 is FQGTGA in the germline V gene. The V and J ends lost 2 bases and 0 bases respectively, with 17 bases between them. The CDR3 has 19 residues. CDR3 in amino acids: CASSLPGVGAYSGANVLTF. DNA of the CDR3: TGTGCCAGCAGCTTACCGGGCGTGGGGGCTTACTCTGGGGCCAACGTCCTGACTTTC.

V is TRBV10-3 and J is TRBJ1-1, with D possibly being TRBD1 (5 bases). The length of the CDR3 is 15 residues. V shed 7 bases and J shed 1 base, with 16 bases lying between them. Germline V gives CDR1 ENHRY, CDR2 SYGVKD. The CDR3 protein is CAITSPDNGNTEAFF. CDR3 in DNA: TGTGCCATCACTTCCCCGGACAATGGGAACACTGAAGCTTTCTTT.

The chain recombines TRBV13 with TRBJ1-5; 9 positions match TRBD1. The CDR3 contains 16 residues. V gave up 4 bases and J gave up 1 base; unmatched junction bases: 5. Germline assignment: CDR1 PRHDT and CDR2 FYEKMQ (reference sequence). The CDR3 spells CASSSGTGRSNQPQHF. The DNA for the CDR3 is TGTGCCAGCAGCTCGGGGACAGGGAGAAGCAATCAGCCCCAGCATTTT.

This chain connects TRBV9 to TRBJ2-1; 7 bases line up with TRBD2. The V and J ends lost 4 bases and 3 bases, in that order; junction bases with no gene match: 10. The germline CDR1 and CDR2 sequences are SGDLS and YYNGEE. The CDR3 loop spans 16 amino acids. CDR3 DNA: TGTGCCAGCAGCTTCGGGAGGCCAAATGACTACAATGAGCAGTTCTTC. Protein: CASSFGRPNDYNEQFF.

The CDR3 region is CASRATGISTDTQYF. In nucleotides, the CDR3 is TGTGCCAGCAGGGCGACAGGAATAAGCACAGATACGCAGTATTTT. The chain employs TRBV2 and TRBJ2-3, with D perhaps TRBD1 (6 bases). Germline-derived CDR1 and CDR2 are SNHLY and FYNNEI. This CDR3 comprises 15 residues. Trimming left V 6 bases short and J 0 bases short, with 13 bases between.

The chain is built from TRBV15 and TRBJ1-4; maybe TRBD1 (5 bases). The CDR3 runs 20 residues. V lost 0 bases and J lost 6, with 26 bases in between. Germline assignment: CDR1 LNHNV and CDR2 YYDKDF (reference sequence). CDR3 loop: CATSRDVSPGSDRDYEKLFF. CDR3 sequence (DNA): TGTGCCACCAGCAGAGATGTGTCCCCTGGTTCCGACAGAGACTATGAAAAACTGTTTTTT.

The rearrangement uses TRBV5-4 and TRBJ2-4; 7 positions match TRBD1. CDR1 is SGHNT, CDR2 YYREEE, per germline (reference sequence). This CDR3 spans 16 amino acids. The trim removed 4 bases at V and 3 bases at J, leaving 10 bases unmatched. The DNA for the CDR3 is TGTGCCAGCAGCCGAATAGGGGGCAAGGACAAAAACATTCAGTACTTC. Encoded protein: CASSRIGGKDKNIQYF.

This clone came up once. The rearrangement joins TRBV7-9 to TRBJ2-5; TRBD2 agrees at 8 bases. The V segment lost 3 bases and the J segment 1 base; nucleotides outside the gene matches: 1. CDR1 SEHNR and CDR2 FQNEAQ come from the germline V gene (reference sequence). CDR3 length: 14 amino acids. This CDR3 reads CASSFGTSQETQYF. In DNA, the CDR3 is TGTGCCAGCAGCTTCGGGACTAGCCAAGAGACCCAGTACTTC.

The chain recombines TRBV6-1 with TRBJ2-1; 9 bases are shared with TRBD2. CDR1 is MNHNS and CDR2 is SASEGT in the germline V gene. The CDR3 has 17 amino acids. V trimming: 4 bases; J trimming: 6 bases; junction bases outside the gene matches: 13. CDR3 loop: CASSALTSGAARNEQFF. Here the CDR3 DNA reads TGTGCCAGCAGTGCCCTGACTAGCGGAGCAGCCCGCAATGAGCAGTTCTTC.

The gene calls are TRBV4-1 and TRBJ2-2; D gene unclear. The CDR3 is 14 amino acids. The germline CDR1 and CDR2 sequences are MGHRA and YSYEKL. The V gene lost 1 base and the J gene lost 1 base, with 4 bases spanning the gap. DNA for the CDR3: TGCGCCAGCAGCCAAGCCGGGAACACCGGGGAGCTGTTTTTT. Translated: CASSQAGNTGELFF.

The chain joins TRBV5-1 to TRBJ1-5; D not resolved. Trimming took 4 bases from V and 4 from J, leaving 9 bases between them. The length of the CDR3 is 13 residues. The germline gives CDR1 SGHRS, CDR2 YFSETQ. CDR3 amino acids: CASSPGSNQPQHF. In DNA form, the CDR3 reads TGCGCCAGCAGCCCCGGGTCAAATCAGCCCCAGCATTTT.

The rearrangement joins TRBV30 to TRBJ2-7, with 7 bases matching TRBD1. The CDR3 runs 13 residues. CDR1 is GTSNPN, CDR2 SVGIG, per germline (reference sequence). The J segment lost 0 bases and the V segment lost 5 bases, leaving 4 bases of the junction unmatched. CDR3 bases: TGTGCCTGGGAGGACAGGAGCTCCTACGAGCAGTACTTC. It encodes CAWEDRSSYEQYF.

In the case of this clone: This sample includes further DNA sequences coding for the same CDR3. The genes are TRBV18 and TRBJ1-1, with 8 bases fitting TRBD1. Germline V gene data show CDR1 as KGHSH and CDR2 as LQKENI. The CDR3 has 14 amino acids. V gave up 3 bases and J gave up 0 bases; unmatched junction bases: 0. The DNA for the CDR3 is TGTGCCAGCTCACCGGACAGGGTGAACACTGAAGCTTTCTTT. This codes for CASSPDRVNTEAFF.

V usage is TRBV6-1 and J usage is TRBJ1-2, with D perhaps matching TRBD1 (5 bases). Per the germline V gene, CDR1 is MNHNS and CDR2 is SASEGT. V lost 2 bases and J 0 bases, leaving 7 bases between the germline ends. The CDR3 sequence is 14 residues long. The CDR3 reads CASSESGANYGYTF. In nucleotides, the CDR3 is TGTGCCAGCAGTGAATCGGGGGCTAACTATGGCTACACCTTC.

The chain is built from TRBV2 and TRBJ2-2; 8 bases map to TRBD2. The germline gives CDR1 SNHLY, CDR2 FYNNEI. This CDR3 has 14 residues. The ends lost 8 bases at V and 2 bases at J; junction bases unmatched: 4. The CDR3 sequence is CASVAGLNTGELFF. DNA of the CDR3: TGTGCCAGCGTAGCGGGATTAAACACCGGGGAGCTGTTTTTT.

The chain is built from TRBV6-5 and TRBJ1-2; TRBD1 aligns across 8 bases. CDR1 MNHEY and CDR2 SVGAGI come from the germline V gene. Germline trimming cut 6 bases from V and 3 bases from J; bases unmatched to any gene: 6. CDR3 length equals 14 residues. The CDR3 region is CASSRTGRDYGYTF. The CDR3 coding sequence is TGTGCCAGCAGCCGGACAGGGAGGGACTATGGCTACACCTTC.

A word on this clone: A junction boundary mismatches the germline segment, possibly from a read error. V usage is TRBV5-1 and J usage is TRBJ2-2; D uncertain. Germline V gene data show CDR1 as SGHRS and CDR2 as YFSETQ. This CDR3 is built from 15 residues. CDR3 protein: CASSSTTANTGELFF. The CDR3 coding sequence is TGCGCCAGCAGCTCAACTACTGCGAATACCGGGGAGCTGTTTTTT.

This chain uses TRBV11-2 with TRBJ2-7; no reliable D call. This CDR3 is built from 14 residues. V lost 1 base and J 1 base, leaving 8 bases between the germline ends. CDR1 SGHAT and CDR2 FQNNGV come from the germline V gene. CDR3 in DNA: TGTGCCAGCAGCTTAGCGCTAGTATCCTACGAGCAGTACTTC. Protein: CASSLALVSYEQYF.